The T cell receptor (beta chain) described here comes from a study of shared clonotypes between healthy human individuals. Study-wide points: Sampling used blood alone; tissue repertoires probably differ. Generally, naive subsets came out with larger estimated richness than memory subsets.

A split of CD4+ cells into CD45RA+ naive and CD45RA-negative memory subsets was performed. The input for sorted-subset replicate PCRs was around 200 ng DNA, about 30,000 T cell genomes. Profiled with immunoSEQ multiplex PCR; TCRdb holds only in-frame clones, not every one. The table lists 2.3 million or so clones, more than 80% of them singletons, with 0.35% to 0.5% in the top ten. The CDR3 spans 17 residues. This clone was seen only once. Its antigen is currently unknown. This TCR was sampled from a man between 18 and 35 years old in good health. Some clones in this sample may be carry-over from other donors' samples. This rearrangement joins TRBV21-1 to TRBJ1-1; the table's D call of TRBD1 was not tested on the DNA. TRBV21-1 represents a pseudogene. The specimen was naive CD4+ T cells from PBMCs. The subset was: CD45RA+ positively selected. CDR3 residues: CASVEQGVLRLNTEAFF. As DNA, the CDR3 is TGTGCCAGCGTAGAACAGGGGGTCCTACGGTTGAACACTGAAGCTTTCTTT.